Presented here are 16 T cell receptor beta chains from one specimen sequenced in a study of control samples from healthy donors and cancer patients. The assay was immunoSEQ multiplex PCR, and TCRdb's table has in-frame clones only and misses some. This table holds approximately 120,000 clones, around 90% found once. Source material: blood. The receptors come from a man in his forties in good health.

J is TRBJ1-5 and V is TRBV6-2 or TRBV6-3; 9 bases fit TRBD1. The V gene's germline CDR1 is MNHEY and CDR2 SVGEGT. Trimming removed 5 bases from V and 7 bases from J; junction bases left unmatched: 6. The CDR3 spans 14 residues. The DNA for the CDR3 is TGTGCCAGCAGTCGCGACAGGGGGAGCCAGCCCCAGCATTTT. It encodes CASSRDRGSQPQHF.

The chain employs TRBV21-1 and TRBJ1-6; the table's D gene call, TRBD1, was not cross checked with the DNA. TRBV21-1 is flagged as a pseudogene. The CDR3 runs 15 residues. CDR3 nucleotide sequence: TGTGCCAGCAGCAAAGAAACAGTGGGTAATTCACCCCTCCACTTT. Its translation is CASSKETVGNSPLHF.

This chain joins TRBV10-3 and TRBJ2-7, with 8 positions matching TRBD2. Germline CDR1 is ENHRY and CDR2 is SYGVKD. J lost 5 bases, V lost 3 bases, and 9 bases had no gene match. The CDR3 length is 15 residues. CDR3: CAISDPGGVTDEQYF. As DNA, the CDR3 is TGTGCCATCAGTGATCCGGGGGGGGTTACTGACGAGCAGTACTTC.

The CDR3 loop is CASSLTGGVYNSPLHF. In DNA, the CDR3 is TGCGCCAGCAGCTTAACAGGGGGCGTCTATAATTCACCCCTCCACTTT. The chain has TRBV5-1 and TRBJ1-6, with 9 bases lining up with TRBD1. CDR3 length equals 16 residues. With V trimmed by 2 bases and J by 3 bases, 3 bases remained unmatched. Per germline, CDR1 SGHRS and CDR2 YFSETQ.

The V gene is TRBV7-2, the J gene TRBJ2-6, with no clear D. This CDR3 spans 17 amino acids. Between the trimmed V and J ends, which lost 0 bases and 4 bases, there was a span of 13 bases. Germline lookup yields CDR1 SGHTA and CDR2 FQGNSA. The DNA for the CDR3 is TGTGCCAGCAGCTTAGCGTCCTCCGGTGGGGGGGCCAACGTCCTGACTTTC. Translated, it gives CASSLASSGGGANVLTF.

The rearrangement joins TRBV2 to TRBJ1-5, with TRBD1 as a possible D gene (5 bases). The germline V gene encodes CDR1 SNHLY and CDR2 FYNNEI. V gave up 6 bases and J gave up 6 bases, with 18 bases separating them. This CDR3 region has 15 residues. The CDR3 here is CASRSIGGVFQPQHF. CDR3 sequence (DNA): TGTGCCAGCAGATCCATCGGGGGGGTATTTCAGCCCCAGCATTTT.

The chain joins TRBV28 to TRBJ1-1, with no clear D. The CDR3 is 13 amino acids. Germline CDR1 MDHEN, CDR2 SYDVKM. Trimming cost V 1 base and J 3 bases, with 6 bases left between them. The CDR3 region is CASSLFQDTEAFF. The CDR3 DNA reads TGTGCCAGCAGTTTATTCCAGGACACTGAAGCTTTCTTT.

This chain connects TRBV7-6 to TRBJ1-5; D unclear. The V and J ends lost 0 bases and 1 base respectively, with 13 bases between them. Germline V gene sequence: CDR1 SGHVS, CDR2 FNYEAQ. The CDR3 loop spans 17 amino acids. CDR3 DNA: TGTGCCAGCAGCTTAGCGGTGCCCGGCGGGAGCAATCAGCCCCAGCATTTT. Residues: CASSLAVPGGSNQPQHF.

The chain recombines TRBV29-1 with TRBJ1-2; D call uncertain. This CDR3 spans 13 amino acids. The germline V gene encodes CDR1 SQVTM and CDR2 ANQGSEA. Trimming pared 5 bases from V and 4 bases from J, leaving 14 bases between. This chain's CDR3 is CSVPTSLGYGYTF. The CDR3 nucleotides read TGCAGCGTTCCGACATCCCTAGGCTATGGCTACACCTTC.

The chain combines TRBV28 with TRBJ1-2, with D possibly matching TRBD1 (5 bases). Germline V gene data show CDR1 as MDHEN and CDR2 as SYDVKM. The CDR3 runs 15 residues. Trimming removed 6 bases from V and 4 bases from J, with 18 bases in between. The CDR3 loop is CASRPRALYSYGYTF. CDR3 nucleotide sequence: TGTGCCAGCAGACCCAGGGCCCTATACTCCTATGGCTACACCTTC.

The J gene is TRBJ2-5, the V gene TRBV25-1, with D perhaps being TRBD1 or TRBD2 (6 bases each). The CDR3 consists of 16 residues. The germline gives CDR1 MGHDK, CDR2 SYGVNS. V was shortened by 4 bases and J by 5 bases, with 20 bases between the two germline ends. CDR3 nucleotides: TGTGCCAGCAGTGCCCTAGGGATGAAGGGGGGCGAGACCCAGTACTTC. Translating gives CASSALGMKGGETQYF. The complete variable domain, with remaining parts taken from reference TRBV25-1 and TRBJ2-5, reads EADIYQTPRYLVIGTGKKITLECSQTMGHDKMYWYQQDPGMELHLIHYSYGVNSTEKGDLSSESTVSRIRTEHFPLTLESARPSHTSQYLCASSALGMKGGETQYFGPGTRLLVL.

The rearrangement uses TRBV15 and TRBJ2-5; tentative D call: TRBD2 (6 bases). V shed 5 bases and J shed 9 bases, with 25 bases lying between them. The CDR3 spans 16 residues. Germline V gene sequence: CDR1 LNHNV, CDR2 YYDKDF (reference sequence). The CDR3 reads CATSELRASVEVAQYF. In DNA form, the CDR3 reads TGTGCCACCAGCGAGCTAAGGGCTAGCGTGGAGGTGGCCCAGTACTTC.

The V gene is TRBV7-2, the J gene TRBJ1-5; unclear D gene. V was clipped by 1 base and J by 0 bases, with 16 bases between them. The CDR3 totals 18 residues. Germline values: CDR1 SGHTA, CDR2 FQGNSA. CDR3 region: CASSLVPSLLSSNQPQHF. CDR3 bases: TGTGCCAGCAGCTTAGTCCCTTCATTACTCAGTAGCAATCAGCCCCAGCATTTT.

This rearrangement joins TRBV2 to TRBJ1-2, with D possibly TRBD1 on 6 matching bases. Per the germline V gene, CDR1 is SNHLY and CDR2 is FYNNEI. The CDR3 runs to 16 residues. The V gene lost 5 bases and the J gene lost 4 bases, with 20 bases spanning the gap. DNA of the CDR3: TGTGCCAGCAGTCCTCCCGACGGACAGAATTTCTATGGCTACACCTTC. This sequence encodes CASSPPDGQNFYGYTF.

The chain carries TRBV4-1 and TRBJ2-5; a possible D gene is TRBD2 (6 bases). This CDR3 spans 14 amino acids. The germline V and J ends were trimmed by 1 base and 2 bases, with 8 bases remaining between them. Germline lookup yields CDR1 MGHRA and CDR2 YSYEKL. The CDR3 region is CASSQAGTQETQYF. Written as DNA, the CDR3 is TGCGCCAGCAGCCAAGCTGGGACTCAAGAGACCCAGTACTTC.

V and J are TRBV10-2 and TRBJ2-7; D is possibly TRBD2 (5 bases). Germline V gene lookup returns CDR1 WSHSY and CDR2 SAAADI. Trimming shortened V by 4 bases and J by 7 bases, and 8 bases separated the two germline ends. This CDR3 has 11 residues. DNA for the CDR3: TGCGCCAGCAGTGCTACTAGGGAGCAGTACTTC. Amino acid sequence: CASSATREQYF.